This T cell receptor beta chain appears in the sequencing data of a study of cytomegalovirus exposure and HLA in healthy donors (TCRdb year 2017). Background on the whole study: An earlier analysis of approximately 640 of the donors reported approximately 300 Gb of sequence data and 100 million to 140 million unique TCR beta sequences from about 180 million T cells. An early release that covered 640 HLA-typed donors contained 250 to 350 gigabases of sequencing data and 70 million to 100 million unique TCR sequences. Among the roughly 410 genotyped donors, roughly 80% belonged to the genetic ancestry cluster associated with self-reported Caucasian donors. The study aimed to test whether signatures of past pathogen exposure could be identified by cataloging public T cell receptors. The T cell repertoires of 666 subjects were profiled by immunosequencing and related to cytomegalovirus serostatus. Along with the roughly 700-subject first cohort, a separate validation cohort of 120 different subjects was used. The study combined high-throughput TCR immunosequencing, statistical association of individual TCRs with disease status, and machine learning to predict cytomegalovirus infection status. In a later analysis, previously published TCR beta repertoires from 666 donors were re-analyzed and high-resolution HLA genotyping was added so that TCR occurrence patterns could be studied. Rather than using new phenotypic data, the later analysis identified candidate immune exposures from TCR beta sequences and from how often those sequences occurred across donors. An earlier analysis of some 500 of the donors applied high-throughput TCR beta sequencing to assess whether each TCR beta V gene segment acted as functional or pseudogenic. Donor age, sex, ethnicity and CMV serostatus were collected together with the repertoire data. In a later genetic analysis, genome-wide SNP genotypes for about three fifths of the 666 donors were used, and that subset was treated as a discovery cohort. All discovery cohort repertoires had been generated on a single sequencing platform. HLA typing covered class I and class II loci at four-digit resolution. The number of donors typed differed by locus, with roughly 629-640 for A, B, C, DRB1 and DQB1, around 560 for DQA1, over 600 for DPA1, and around 430 for DPB1. Because of strong linkage in the cohort, five DR-DQ haplotypes were treated as single units for association and clustering. Among a few hundred genotyped donors of the cohort, an average of 235,054 unique TCR beta nucleotide sequences were sequenced per donor, around a sixth of them non-productive. Paper-wide results and their limitations: Because HLA typing was missing for some donors at each locus, association tests included only the typed subset. Most CMV-associated TCR beta chains appeared to be HLA-restricted in a later analysis, and the HLA associations seemed to be driven largely by CMV exposure. Across donors, most TCR sequences were observed very rarely, whereas some public TCRs were present in many individuals. A group of highly shared sequence variants was considered likely to be a technical artifact of the sequencing pipeline. Approximately 16 rarely observed V segments, including chromosome 9 orphons, were excluded from the earlier analysis of several hundred of the donors because counts were too low. In a later analysis, 16,951 TCR beta sequences were associated with specific HLA alleles at a false discovery rate of 0.05. Sequencing depth was assumed to be roughly uniform across donors in the presence/absence analyses, though that assumption may not hold. Broadly in line with IMGT annotations, most TCR beta V segments showed up in productive rearrangements about 87% or about 30% of the time in an earlier analysis of 587 of the donors. Only TCR beta chains were sequenced in this cohort, and the absence of alpha or paired-chain data limited detectable features. Some IMGT-functional V segments, including TRBV6-2 and TRBV6-3, could not be told apart with the 87-base-pair reads, so those segments were excluded. V-gene and J-gene trimming of TCR beta chains was associated with a missense DCLRE1C variant in a later genetic analysis, and the association was replicated in an independent cohort. Compared with equally common non-associated chains, HLA-associated TCR beta chains in a later analysis were more clonally expanded and had lower generation probabilities. The only immune exposure information available for the cohort was CMV serostatus. The classifier was reported to diagnose cytomegalovirus status with high specificity and sensitivity in both the original and validation cohorts. A further reported finding was that TCR beta sequences accurately predicted the HLA-A and HLA-B alleles for most subjects in the first cohort. The study listed approximately 150 TCR beta chains as associated with cytomegalovirus. Linkage disequilibrium might explain the correlated functional status among segregating V segments, but an unknown experimental factor could not be excluded. A later analysis found that TCR association rates varied across HLA loci, with DRB1 alleles showing the most associated TCRs and HLA-C alleles the fewest. According to the authors, the approach could potentially be generalized to other disease states and immunological phenotypes. A few of the identified cytomegalovirus-associated TCR beta chains were confirmed in vitro to be specific for cytomegalovirus antigens. A later analysis reported that several top co-occurrence clusters appeared linked to parvovirus B19, influenza, CMV and Epstein-Barr virus. In a later genetic analysis, fewer N-insertions in productive TCRs were reported among donors in an Asian-associated ancestry cluster than the approximately 710-donor mean. When HLA alleles, especially DR and DQ, strongly co-occurred, attributing TCR associations to individual alleles was difficult.

Remarks on this clone: The clone's antigen remains unknown. Within one base of it there is no much larger clone, and no base qualities were kept.

The CDR3 starts with the cysteine, ends with the phenylalanine, and has 14 residues. The entry retains the CDR3 DNA only, 42 bases that are in frame from base 1. The library relied on the immunoSEQ multiplex PCR assay. A mixture of 60 forward primers for TCR Vbeta segments and 13 reverse primers for TCR Jbeta segments was used in the multiplex PCR. The CDR3 region of rearranged TCR beta genes was amplified from genomic DNA by a multiplex PCR assay. Amplified TCR beta libraries were sequenced as 87-base-pair reads on the Illumina HiSeq System. In the original analysis: A later analysis counted about 80 million unique TCR beta chains across the 690 or so repertoires, and around 9.9 million of these chains were shared by at least two donors. A nearest-neighbor algorithm error-corrected the raw reads and collapsed the reads into unique sequences, merging closely related sequences to remove PCR and sequencing errors. V, D and J gene segments were assigned by aligning CDR3 sequences to IMGT reference sequences. For a sequence to be retained, at least a six-nucleotide match to both a V gene segment and a J gene segment was required. A rearrangement counted as productive if the CDR3 had no stop codons and remained in frame with V and J, and every other rearrangement counted as non-productive. CDR3 was defined by IMGT convention, running from the second conserved V-encoded cysteine to the conserved J-encoded phenylalanine. The earlier analysis of about 590 of the donors excluded sequences that lacked an unambiguous match to a single V gene segment. In an earlier analysis of 587 of the donors, V segments were called functional above 56.7% productive rearrangements and were called segregating when the between-donor standard deviation exceeded 5%. A statistical classification framework was developed to diagnose cytomegalovirus status using the catalog of TCR beta chain sequences. V and J gene assignment, in a later analysis, came from comparing TCR nucleotide sequences with IMGT/GENE-DB human TR gene sequences. In a later analysis, CDR3 sequences and most-parsimonious VDJ recombination scenarios were assigned using the TCRdist pipeline. A later analysis defined each TCR beta chain by its CDR3 amino acid sequence plus V-gene family, and excluded reads lacking a unique V-gene family. A later analysis removed several hundred highly shared, low-generation-probability nucleotide sequences to deal with suspected cross-contamination and a sequencing artifact. In a later analysis, a clonal expansion index for each public chain was calculated from normalized within-repertoire ranks of inferred template counts. Generation probabilities in a later analysis came from a VDJ recombination model fitted to out-of-frame rearrangements, and those results were checked against IGoR. In a later analysis, hypergeometric tests were used to score TCR-TCR, TCR-HLA and TCR-CMV co-occurrence, with a repertoire-size bias correction applied to TCR pairs. A later analysis estimated false discovery rates by permuting HLA or CMV assignments 20 times. In a later analysis, co-occurring TCRs were grouped with DBSCAN, and TCRdist sequence similarity was added when clustering was performed within HLA-allele-positive subsets. Co-occurrence clustering excluded repertoires with fewer than 30,000 or more than 120,000 public chains, plus five with anomalous nucleotide sharing. The clones in this table, taken by TCRdb from immuneACCESS, are in-frame only. Not every clone is retained; where verified, under half of the shortfall comes from an unresolved V gene, and the cause of the rest is unknown. V and J calls plus clone size are reproduced from that table; the DNA served to infer D and trimming. This sample lists about 160,000 clones; roughly 84% were detected once. The ten largest clones take up under 7.5% of the sample.

The cohort was made up of 666 healthy bone marrow donors. At the time of sampling, every cohort member was nominally healthy, though immune exposures that went unrecorded were likely present. The donor was CMV seropositive and was included in the group of 250 to 300 seropositive cohort members. A peripheral blood sample was provided by each donor, and peripheral blood mononuclear cells were used for TCR beta sequencing. The Qiagen DNeasy Blood Extraction Kit was used to extract genomic DNA from the blood cell samples. The chain is assembled from TRBV21-1 and TRBJ1-1. TRBV21-1 represents a pseudogene. This TCR derives from a man aged 45-60 years in good health and CMV-seropositive. The sequencing sample was made of PBMCs. Read as DNA, the sequence is TGTGCCAGCAGCAAAGCGGGGGGGCTCTCTGAAGCTTTCTTT. It codes for CASSKAGGLSEAFF.